This T cell receptor (beta chain) was observed in a study of T cell responses to AZD1222 COVID-19 vaccine. Study-level points and caveats: As reported, nearly half of all spike-specific TCRs target variant regions that are unmutated.

Profiled with immunoSEQ multiplex PCR; TCRdb holds only in-frame clones, not every one. The sample contains fewer than 200,000 clones, 85% to 90% of which appear only once. This clone was picked up a small number of times. Its antigen is as yet unknown. Some second doses came at about 4 weeks and others at about 12 weeks; these were pooled. CDR3 length: 15 residues. The germline gives CDR1 GTSNPN, CDR2 SVGIG (reference sequence). J was trimmed by 7 bases and V by 5 bases; bases with no gene match: 11. This receptor was taken from an adult who received the AZD1222 COVID-19 vaccine. Here the sequenced sample was peripheral blood, taken 28 days after the second AZD1222 dose. The chain links TRBV30 to TRBJ1-6; 7 nucleotides match TRBD1. The DNA for the CDR3 is TGTGCCTGGTCAATCAGGACAGGCTCAAATTCACCCCTCCACTTT. It codes for CAWSIRTGSNSPLHF. The full variable domain, completed using reference TRBV30 and TRBJ1-6, is SQTIHQWPATLVQPVGSPLSLECTVEGTSNPNLYWYRQAAGRGLQLLFYSVGIGQISSEVPQNLSASRPQDRQFILSSKKLLLSDSGFYLCAWSIRTGSNSPLHFGNGTRLTVT.